One sample yielded the 10 T cell receptor beta chains listed below, sequenced in a study of monozygotic twins with inflammatory bowel disease (dated by TCRdb to about 2019). The library was prepared using 5' RACE. TCRdb shows the sequencer as Illumina HiSeq 2500. TCRdb reprocessed the sequencing reads and holds a single record per CDR3 protein sequence, with no DNA. Per the sample table, the count is around 380,000 distinct CDR3 sequences. In total, the top ten clones hold around 2.3% of the sample. What was sequenced was blood. These receptors all come from a human donor with ulcerative colitis or Crohn's disease, or a healthy co-twin of an affected twin (not recorded which).

The V gene is TRBV6-1, the J gene TRBJ1-2; the D call from TCRdb, TRBD1, cannot be confirmed without DNA. The CDR3 has 14 residues. CDR1 and CDR2 (germline): MNHNS, SASEGT. The chain's CDR3 is CATRRPGISYGYTF.

J is TRBJ2-1 and V is TRBV14; absent DNA, TCRdb's TRBD2 call cannot be checked. The CDR3 extends over 16 amino acids. CDR1 and CDR2 (germline): SGHDN, FVKESK. CDR3: CASSQIPGLVLGEQFF.

This chain joins TRBV3-1 and TRBJ2-5. Germline-derived CDR1 and CDR2 are LGHDT and YNNKEL (reference sequence). The CDR3 length is 16 residues. The CDR3: CASSQSITGSGETQYF.

V and J are TRBV5-4 and TRBJ2-1. There are 14 residues in the CDR3. The germline gives CDR1 SGHNT, CDR2 YYREEE (reference sequence). The CDR3 sequence is CASSFWPSGNEQFF.

The V call is TRBV12-3 or TRBV12-4, the J call TRBJ1-4; with no DNA, the TCRdb D assignment of TRBD1 cannot be verified. The CDR3 has 15 residues. The CDR3 here is CASSPRTGGGEKLFF.

V usage is TRBV12-3 or TRBV12-4 and J usage is TRBJ2-1; as DNA is missing, the TRBD2 call by TCRdb cannot be tested. The CDR3 has 18 amino acids. The CDR3 loop reads CASSSQKLADRGGNEQFF.

The chain uses TRBV5-1 and TRBJ2-1; TCRdb returns TRBD2, unconfirmable since there is no DNA. The CDR3 is 16 amino acids. The germline V gene has CDR1 SGHRS and CDR2 YFSETQ. This chain's CDR3 is CASSSGVLAAYNEQFF.

J is TRBJ1-2 and V is TRBV29-1. This CDR3 has 12 residues. Germline lookup yields CDR1 SQVTM and CDR2 ANQGSEA. The CDR3 spells CSVSGSNYGYTF.

The chain recombines TRBV7-8 with TRBJ2-7. Germline CDR1 reads SGHVS; CDR2 reads FQNEAQ. CDR3 length: 15 amino acids. The CDR3 spells CASSLAPGIPYEQYF.

The rearrangement joins TRBV14 to TRBJ2-5; the TCRdb call, TRBD1, lacks DNA for checking. This CDR3 spans 15 amino acids. CDR1 is SGHDN, CDR2 FVKESK, per germline. CDR3 region: CASSQVTGNPPTQYF.